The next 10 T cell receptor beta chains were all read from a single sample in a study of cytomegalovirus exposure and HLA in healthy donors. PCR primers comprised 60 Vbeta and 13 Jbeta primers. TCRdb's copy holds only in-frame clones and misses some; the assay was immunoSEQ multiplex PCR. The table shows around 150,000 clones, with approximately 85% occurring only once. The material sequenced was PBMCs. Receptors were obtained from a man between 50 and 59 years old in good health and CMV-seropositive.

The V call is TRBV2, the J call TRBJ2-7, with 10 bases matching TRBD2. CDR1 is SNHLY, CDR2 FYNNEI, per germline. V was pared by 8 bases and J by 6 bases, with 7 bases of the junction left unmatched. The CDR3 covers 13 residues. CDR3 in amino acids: CASLTSGKGEQYF. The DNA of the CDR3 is TGTGCCAGCCTCACTAGCGGGAAAGGCGAGCAGTACTTC.

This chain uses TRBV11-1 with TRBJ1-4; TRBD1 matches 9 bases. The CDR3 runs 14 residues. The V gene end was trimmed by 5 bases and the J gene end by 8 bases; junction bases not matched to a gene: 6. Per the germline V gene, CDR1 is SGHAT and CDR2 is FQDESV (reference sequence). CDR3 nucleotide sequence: TGTGCCAGCAGCCGGACAGGGGAGGACGAAAAACTGTTTTTT. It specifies CASSRTGEDEKLFF.

For the CDR3, the DNA is TGCACCAGCAGCCCCACTCAGCGGGGAAGCACAGATACGCAGTATTTT. As protein: CTSSPTQRGSTDTQYF. The rearrangement links TRBV1 to TRBJ2-3; the DNA was not compared with TRBD2, the D call given in the table. TRBV1 is described as a pseudogene. The CDR3 sequence is 16 residues long.

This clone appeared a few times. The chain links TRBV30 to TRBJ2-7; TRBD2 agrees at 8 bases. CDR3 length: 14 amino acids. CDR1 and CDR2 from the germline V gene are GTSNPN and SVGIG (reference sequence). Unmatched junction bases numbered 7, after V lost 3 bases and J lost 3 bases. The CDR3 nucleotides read TGTGCCTGGAGGACCGGCGGGGGGCTCTACGAGCAGTACTTC. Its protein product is CAWRTGGGLYEQYF.

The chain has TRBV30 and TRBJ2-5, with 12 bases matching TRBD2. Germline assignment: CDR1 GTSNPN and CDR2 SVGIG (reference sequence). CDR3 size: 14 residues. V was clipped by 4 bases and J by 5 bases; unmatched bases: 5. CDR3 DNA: TGTGCCTGGAATCAAGGACTAGCGGGGGAGACCCAGTACTTC. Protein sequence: CAWNQGLAGETQYF.

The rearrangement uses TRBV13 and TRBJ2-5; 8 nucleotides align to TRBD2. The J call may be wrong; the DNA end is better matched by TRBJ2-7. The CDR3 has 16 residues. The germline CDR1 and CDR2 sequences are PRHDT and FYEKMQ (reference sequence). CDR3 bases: TGTGCCAGCAGCTTAGGAGGGACTAGGGGGGTCCGCGAGCAGTACTTC. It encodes CASSLGGTRGVREQYF.

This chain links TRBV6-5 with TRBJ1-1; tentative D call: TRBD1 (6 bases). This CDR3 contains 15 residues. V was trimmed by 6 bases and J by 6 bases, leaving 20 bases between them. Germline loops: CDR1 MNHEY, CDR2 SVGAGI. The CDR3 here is CASRQVATGRAEAFF. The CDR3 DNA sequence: TGTGCCAGCAGACAGGTCGCGACAGGTCGGGCTGAAGCTTTCTTT.

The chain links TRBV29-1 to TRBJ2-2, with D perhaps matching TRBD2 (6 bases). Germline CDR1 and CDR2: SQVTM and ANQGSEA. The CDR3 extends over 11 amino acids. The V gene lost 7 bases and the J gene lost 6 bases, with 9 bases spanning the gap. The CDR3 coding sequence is TGCAGCGCCGGGGGACCCGGGGAGCTGTTTTTT. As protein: CSAGGPGELFF.

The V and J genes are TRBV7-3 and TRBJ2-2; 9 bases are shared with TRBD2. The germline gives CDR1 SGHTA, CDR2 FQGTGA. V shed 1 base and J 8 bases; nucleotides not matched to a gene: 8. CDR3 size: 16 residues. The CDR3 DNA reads TGTGCCAGCAGCTTAATGGGCGCTAGCGGGACTGGGGAGCTGTTTTTT. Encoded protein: CASSLMGASGTGELFF.

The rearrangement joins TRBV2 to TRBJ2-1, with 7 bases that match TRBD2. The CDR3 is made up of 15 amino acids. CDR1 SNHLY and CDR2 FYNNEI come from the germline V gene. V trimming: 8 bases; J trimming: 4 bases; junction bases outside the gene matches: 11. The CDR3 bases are TGTGCCAGCGGACCTGCGGGAGTTTCATACAATGAGCAGTTCTTC. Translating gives CASGPAGVSYNEQFF.